These 6 T cell receptor beta chains were sequenced from one sample in a study of blood T cell repertoires in COVID-19. Here immunoSEQ multiplex PCR was the method, and the copy in TCRdb shows in-frame clones only, minus some. Among around 250,000 clones listed, less than 85% were seen once. Material: peripheral blood. These receptors originate from a man in his 60s who had recovered from COVID-19.

This chain connects TRBV29-1 to TRBJ2-5; D perhaps matches TRBD1 (5 bases). CDR1 SQVTM and CDR2 ANQGSEA come from the germline V gene. The CDR3 sequence is 11 residues long. The V end lost 2 bases, the J end lost 5 bases, and 6 bases lay between the germline ends. CDR3 protein: CSVERGETQYF. The CDR3 DNA reads TGCAGCGTTGAAAGGGGTGAGACCCAGTACTTC.

The chain recombines TRBV5-6 with TRBJ2-3; D not certain. CDR3 length: 16 amino acids. Trimming took 1 base from V and 0 from J, leaving 12 bases between them. The germline V gene has CDR1 SGHDT and CDR2 YYEEEE. The CDR3 bases are TGTGCCAGCAGCTTGTATTCAGGTCATAGCACAGATACGCAGTATTTT. Protein product: CASSLYSGHSTDTQYF.

The chain combines TRBV7-2 with TRBJ1-1; possible D gene TRBD1, 6 bases. The CDR3 sequence is 14 residues long. Germline V gene lookup returns CDR1 SGHTA and CDR2 FQGNSA. The germline V and J ends were trimmed by 5 bases and 5 bases, with 15 bases remaining between them. In nucleotides, the CDR3 is TGTGCCAGCAGCGCAGACAGGCTTATAACTGAAGCTTTCTTT. Its protein product is CASSADRLITEAFF.

The genes are TRBV6-1 and TRBJ2-2, with D tentatively TRBD2 (5 bases). V was clipped by 3 bases and J by 8 bases, with 10 bases between them. The CDR3 length is 13 residues. Looked up from germline, CDR1 is MNHNS and CDR2 is SASEGT. CDR3 DNA sequence: TGTGCCAGCAGTGAGTTCGGGGATGGGGAGCTGTTTTTT. This translates into CASSEFGDGELFF.

V gene TRBV5-1 combines with J gene TRBJ2-3, with TRBD2 matching 9 bases. The CDR3 length is 15 residues. The germline V gene encodes CDR1 SGHRS and CDR2 YFSETQ. The J segment lost 9 bases and the V segment lost 0 bases, leaving 8 bases of the junction unmatched. This CDR3 reads CASSLGLAGSETQYF. CDR3 in DNA: TGCGCCAGCAGCTTGGGGCTAGCGGGGTCGGAGACGCAGTATTTT.

The chain links TRBV10-3 to TRBJ1-1; weak D call: TRBD1 (5 bases). The CDR3 contains 14 residues. V dropped 8 bases and J dropped 2 bases, with 15 bases sitting between them. CDR1 and CDR2 (germline): ENHRY, SYGVKD. CDR3 loop: CAIGLDRLNTEAFF. CDR3 in DNA: TGTGCCATCGGCCTAGACAGACTTAACACTGAAGCTTTCTTT.